This T cell receptor beta chain stems from a study of PD-1 blockade in classical Hodgkin lymphoma. Overall study context: With a 2-week interval, patients received intravenous nivolumab at 3 mg/kg. General study findings and limits: For complete responders, baseline diversity was comparable to that of newly diagnosed patients. The study reported lower baseline TCR diversity in newly diagnosed patients than in healthy donors. By cycle point C4D1, TCR diversity had risen significantly in CD4+ cells (but not CD8+ cells).

Patients all relapsed after autologous stem cell transplantation, and there was variation in brentuximab vedotin exposure. Comment on this clone: Its antigen is not identified.

Only in-frame clones appear in the TCRdb table, and some are missing; sequencing was by immunoSEQ multiplex PCR. The repertoire holds fewer than 110,000 clones, with 80% to 90% as singletons. This TCR was recovered from a human donor with classical Hodgkin lymphoma. This specimen consisted of peripheral blood mononuclear cells (PBMCs), obtained before the second cycle of nivolumab.

Written as DNA, the CDR3 is TGTGCCAGCAGCTTTCAAGCGGGGGGCTACAATGAGCAGTTCTTC. It yields the protein CASSFQAGGYNEQFF. V is TRBV7-2 and J is TRBJ2-1, with TRBD2 matching 9 bases. Germline V lookup: CDR1 SGHTA, CDR2 FQGNSA. This CDR3 region has 15 residues. V lost 3 bases and J lost 3; bases outside the gene matches: 3.